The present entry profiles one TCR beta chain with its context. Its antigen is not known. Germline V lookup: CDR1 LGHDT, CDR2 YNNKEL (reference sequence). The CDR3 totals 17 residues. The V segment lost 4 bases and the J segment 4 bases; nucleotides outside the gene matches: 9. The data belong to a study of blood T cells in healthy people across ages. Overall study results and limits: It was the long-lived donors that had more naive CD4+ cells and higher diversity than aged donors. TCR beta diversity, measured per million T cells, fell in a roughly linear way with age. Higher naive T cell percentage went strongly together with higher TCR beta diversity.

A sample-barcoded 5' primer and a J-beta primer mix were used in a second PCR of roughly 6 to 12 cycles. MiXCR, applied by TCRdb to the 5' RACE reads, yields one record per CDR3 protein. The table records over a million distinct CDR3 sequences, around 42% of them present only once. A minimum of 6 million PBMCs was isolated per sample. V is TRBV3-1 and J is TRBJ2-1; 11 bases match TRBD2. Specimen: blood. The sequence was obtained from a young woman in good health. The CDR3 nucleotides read TGTGCCAGCAGCCGGGAGCCCGGGACTAGCGGTTACAATGAGCAGTTCTTC. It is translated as CASSREPGTSGYNEQFF.